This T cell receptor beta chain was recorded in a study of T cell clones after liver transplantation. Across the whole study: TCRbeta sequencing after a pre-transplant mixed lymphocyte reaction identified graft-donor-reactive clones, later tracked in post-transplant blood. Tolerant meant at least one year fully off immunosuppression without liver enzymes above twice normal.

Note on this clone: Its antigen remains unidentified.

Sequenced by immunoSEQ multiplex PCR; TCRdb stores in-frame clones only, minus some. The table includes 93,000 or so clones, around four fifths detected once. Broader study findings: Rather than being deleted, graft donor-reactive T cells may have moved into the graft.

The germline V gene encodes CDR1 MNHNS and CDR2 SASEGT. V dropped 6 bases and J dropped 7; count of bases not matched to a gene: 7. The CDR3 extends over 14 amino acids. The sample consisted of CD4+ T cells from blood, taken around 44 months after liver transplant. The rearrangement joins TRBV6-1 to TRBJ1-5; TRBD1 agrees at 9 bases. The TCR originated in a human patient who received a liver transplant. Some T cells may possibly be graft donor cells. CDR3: CASRLTGGLQPQHF. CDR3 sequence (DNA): TGTGCCAGCAGACTCACAGGGGGCTTGCAGCCCCAGCATTTT.